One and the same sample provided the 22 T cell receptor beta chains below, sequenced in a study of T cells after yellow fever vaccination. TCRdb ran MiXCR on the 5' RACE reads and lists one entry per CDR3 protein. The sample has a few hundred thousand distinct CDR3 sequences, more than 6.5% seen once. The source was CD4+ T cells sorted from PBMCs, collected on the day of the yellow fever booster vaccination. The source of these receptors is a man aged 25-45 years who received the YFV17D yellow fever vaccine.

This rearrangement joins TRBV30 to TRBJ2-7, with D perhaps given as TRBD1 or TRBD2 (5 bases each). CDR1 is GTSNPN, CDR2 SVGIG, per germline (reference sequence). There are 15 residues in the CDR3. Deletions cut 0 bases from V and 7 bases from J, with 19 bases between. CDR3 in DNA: TGTGCCTGGAGTGTAAGTGGTGGGGGAGCCGGGGAGCAGTACTTC. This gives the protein CAWSVSGGGAGEQYF.

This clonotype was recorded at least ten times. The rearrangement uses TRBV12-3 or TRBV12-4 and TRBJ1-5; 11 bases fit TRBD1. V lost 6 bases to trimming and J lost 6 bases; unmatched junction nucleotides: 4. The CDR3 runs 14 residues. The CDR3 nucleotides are TGTGCCAGCAGAGAGGACAGGGGGCTTCAGCCCCAGCATTTT. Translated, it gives CASREDRGLQPQHF.

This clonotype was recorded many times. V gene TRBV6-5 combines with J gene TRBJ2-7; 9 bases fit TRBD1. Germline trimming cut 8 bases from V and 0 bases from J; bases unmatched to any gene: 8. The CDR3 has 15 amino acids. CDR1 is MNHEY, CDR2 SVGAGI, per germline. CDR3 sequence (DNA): TGTGCCAGCTGTAGGGACAGGGACCTCTCCTACGAGCAGTACTTC. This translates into CASCRDRDLSYEQYF.

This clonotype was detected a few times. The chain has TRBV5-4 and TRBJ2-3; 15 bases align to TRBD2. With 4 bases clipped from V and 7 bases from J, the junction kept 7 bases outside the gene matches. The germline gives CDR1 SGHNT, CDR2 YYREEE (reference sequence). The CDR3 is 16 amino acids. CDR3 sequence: CASSRGGLAGGNTQYF. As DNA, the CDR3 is TGTGCCAGCAGCCGGGGTGGACTAGCGGGAGGGAATACGCAGTATTTT.

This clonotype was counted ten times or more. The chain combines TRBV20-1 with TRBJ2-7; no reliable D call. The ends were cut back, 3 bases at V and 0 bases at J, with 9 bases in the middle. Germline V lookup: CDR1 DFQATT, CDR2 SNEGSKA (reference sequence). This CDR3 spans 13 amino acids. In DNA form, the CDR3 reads TGCAGTGCTAGTTTTGGGAACTCCTACGAGCAGTACTTC. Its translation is CSASFGNSYEQYF.

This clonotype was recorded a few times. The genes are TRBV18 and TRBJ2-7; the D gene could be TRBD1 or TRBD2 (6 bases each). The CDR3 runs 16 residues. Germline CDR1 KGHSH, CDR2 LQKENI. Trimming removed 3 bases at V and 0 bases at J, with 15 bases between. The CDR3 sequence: CASSPPIGGSSYEQYF. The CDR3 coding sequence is TGTGCCAGCTCACCTCCAATAGGGGGGAGCTCCTACGAGCAGTACTTC. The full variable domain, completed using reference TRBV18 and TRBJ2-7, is NAGVMQNPRHLVRRRGQEARLRCSPMKGHSHVYWYRQLPEEGLKFMVYLQKENIIDESGMPKERFSAEFPKEGPSILRIQQVVRGDSAAYFCASSPPIGGSSYEQYFGPGTRLTVT.

The CDR3 here is CSARRLARQETQYF. CDR3 bases: TGCAGTGCTAGAAGACTAGCGCGACAAGAGACCCAGTACTTC. This chain links TRBV20-1 with TRBJ2-5, with 8 nucleotides matching TRBD2. Germline CDR1 reads DFQATT; CDR2 reads SNEGSKA (reference sequence). The junction had 4 bases not matched to a gene; V was cut back by 2 bases and J by 2 bases. The CDR3 is 14 amino acids.

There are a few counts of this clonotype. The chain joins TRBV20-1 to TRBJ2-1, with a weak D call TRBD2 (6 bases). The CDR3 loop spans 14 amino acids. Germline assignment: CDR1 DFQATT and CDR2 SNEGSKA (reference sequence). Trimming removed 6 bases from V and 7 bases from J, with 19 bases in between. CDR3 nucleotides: TGCAGTGCCGCGGGGTCCGGGGTAGGGAATGAGCAGTTCTTC. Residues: CSAAGSGVGNEQFF.

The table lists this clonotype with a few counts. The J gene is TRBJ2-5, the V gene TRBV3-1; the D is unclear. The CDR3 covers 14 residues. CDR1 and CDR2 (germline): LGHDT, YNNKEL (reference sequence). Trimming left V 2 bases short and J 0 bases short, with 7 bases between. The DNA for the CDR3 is TGTGCCAGCAGCCAACGTCTGTACCAAGAGACCCAGTACTTC. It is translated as CASSQRLYQETQYF.

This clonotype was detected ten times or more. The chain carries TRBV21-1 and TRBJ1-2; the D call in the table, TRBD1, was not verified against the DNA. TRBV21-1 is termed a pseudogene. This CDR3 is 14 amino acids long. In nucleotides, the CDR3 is TGTGCCAGCAGCAAAGGGGGCGACAGGGGAGGCTACACCTTC. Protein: CASSKGGDRGGYTF.

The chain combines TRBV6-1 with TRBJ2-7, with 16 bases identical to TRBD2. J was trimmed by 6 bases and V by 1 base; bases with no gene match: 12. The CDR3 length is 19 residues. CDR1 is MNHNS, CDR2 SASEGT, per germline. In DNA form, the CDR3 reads TGTGCCAGCAGTGAAGAACCGGGACTAGCGGGAGGGCCTCCGGCCGAGCAGTACTTC. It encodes CASSEEPGLAGGPPAEQYF.

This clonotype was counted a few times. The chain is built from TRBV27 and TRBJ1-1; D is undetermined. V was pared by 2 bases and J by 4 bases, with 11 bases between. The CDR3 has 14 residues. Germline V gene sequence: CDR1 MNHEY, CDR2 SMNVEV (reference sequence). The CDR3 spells CASSLKPRGTEAFF. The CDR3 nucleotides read TGTGCCAGCAGTTTAAAACCACGGGGCACTGAAGCTTTCTTT.

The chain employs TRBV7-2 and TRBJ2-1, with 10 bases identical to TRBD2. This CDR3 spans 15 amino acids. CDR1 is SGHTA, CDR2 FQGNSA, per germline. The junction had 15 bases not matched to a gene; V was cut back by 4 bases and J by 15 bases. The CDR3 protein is CASSSIPTSGRFGFF. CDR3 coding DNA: TGTGCCAGCAGCTCCATCCCGACTAGCGGGCGATTTGGGTTCTTC. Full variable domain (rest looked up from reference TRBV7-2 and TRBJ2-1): GAGVSQSPSNKVTEKGKDVELRCDPISGHTALYWYRQSLGQGLEFLIYFQGNSAPDKSGLPSDRFSAERTGGSVSTLTIQRTQQEDSAVYLCASSSIPTSGRFGFFGPGTRLTVL.

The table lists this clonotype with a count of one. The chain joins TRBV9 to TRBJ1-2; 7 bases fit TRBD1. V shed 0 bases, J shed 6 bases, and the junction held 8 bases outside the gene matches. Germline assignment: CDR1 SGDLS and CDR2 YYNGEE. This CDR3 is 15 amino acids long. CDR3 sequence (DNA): TGTGCCAGCAGCGTAGACGTAACGGGGACAGATGGCTACACCTTC. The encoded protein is CASSVDVTGTDGYTF.

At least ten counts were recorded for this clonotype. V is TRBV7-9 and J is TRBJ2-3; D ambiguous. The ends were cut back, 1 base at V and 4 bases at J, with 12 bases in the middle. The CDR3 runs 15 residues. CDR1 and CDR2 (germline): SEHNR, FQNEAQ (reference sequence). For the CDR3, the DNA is TGTGCCAGCAGCTTAGGCGGCGAGCCCTCAGATACGCAGTATTTT. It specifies CASSLGGEPSDTQYF.

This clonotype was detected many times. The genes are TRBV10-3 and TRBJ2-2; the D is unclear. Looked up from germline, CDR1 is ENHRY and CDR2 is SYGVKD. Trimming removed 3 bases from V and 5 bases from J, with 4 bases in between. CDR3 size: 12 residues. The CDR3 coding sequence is TGTGCCATCAGTGATAATACCGGGGAGCTGTTTTTT. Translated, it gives CAISDNTGELFF.

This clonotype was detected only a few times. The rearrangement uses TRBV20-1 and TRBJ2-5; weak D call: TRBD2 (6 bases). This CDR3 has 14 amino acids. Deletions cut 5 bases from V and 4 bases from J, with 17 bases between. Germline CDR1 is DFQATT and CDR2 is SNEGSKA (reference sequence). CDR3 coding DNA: TGCAGTGCTTCATCCTCTAGCGAAGGAGAGACCCAGTACTTC. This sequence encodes CSASSSSEGETQYF.

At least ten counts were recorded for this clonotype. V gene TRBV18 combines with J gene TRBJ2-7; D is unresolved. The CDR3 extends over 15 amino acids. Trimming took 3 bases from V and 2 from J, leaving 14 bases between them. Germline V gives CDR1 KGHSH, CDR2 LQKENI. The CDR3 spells CASSPNIGQAYEQYF. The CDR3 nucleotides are TGTGCCAGCTCACCTAACATCGGCCAGGCCTACGAGCAGTACTTC.

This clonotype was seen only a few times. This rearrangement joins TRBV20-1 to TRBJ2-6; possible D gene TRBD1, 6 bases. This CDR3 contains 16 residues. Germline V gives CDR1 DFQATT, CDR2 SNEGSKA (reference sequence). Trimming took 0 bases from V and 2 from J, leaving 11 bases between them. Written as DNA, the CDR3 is TGCAGTGCTAGAGAGGCCCACAGGGCTGGGGCCAACGTCCTGACTTTC. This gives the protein CSAREAHRAGANVLTF.

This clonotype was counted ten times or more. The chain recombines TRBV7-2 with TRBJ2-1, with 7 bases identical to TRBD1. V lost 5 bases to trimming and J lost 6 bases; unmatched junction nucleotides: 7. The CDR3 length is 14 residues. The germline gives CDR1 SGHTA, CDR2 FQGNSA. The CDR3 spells CASSPATGFNEQFF. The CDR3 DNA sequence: TGTGCCAGCAGCCCCGCGACAGGGTTCAATGAGCAGTTCTTC.

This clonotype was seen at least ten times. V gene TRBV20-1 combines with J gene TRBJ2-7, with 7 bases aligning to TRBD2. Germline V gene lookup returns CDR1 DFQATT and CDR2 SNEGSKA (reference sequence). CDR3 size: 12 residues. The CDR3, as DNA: TGCAGCGCGCGACTAGCTCCCTACGAGCAGTACTTC. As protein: CSARLAPYEQYF.

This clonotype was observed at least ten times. CDR3 sequence: CSARDSASGLADTQYF. CDR3 coding DNA: TGCAGTGCTAGAGATTCTGCTAGCGGGTTGGCAGATACGCAGTATTTT. This chain uses TRBV20-1 with TRBJ2-3; 8 bases agree with TRBD2. CDR1 and CDR2 from the germline V gene are DFQATT and SNEGSKA (reference sequence). The CDR3 has 16 residues. J lost 4 bases, V lost 0 bases, and 9 bases had no gene match.